The present entry profiles one T cell receptor (beta chain) with its context. Germline is not matched at one junction end, which may reflect a read error. Sequencing was performed with immunoSEQ multiplex PCR; in TCRdb, only in-frame clones are kept and a portion is missing. Of about 480,000 clones in the sample, roughly 87% were seen once. This specimen belongs to a study of Ad26.COV2.S vaccination and SARS-CoV-2 variants. The germline V gene encodes CDR1 LNHNV and CDR2 YYDKDF (reference sequence). The CDR3 is 14 amino acids. The treatment is: over 15 received Ad26.COV2.S at low or high dose, single or two shots; 5 received placebo; per-sample allocation not given. Material that was analyzed had been drawn on day 63 after the first vaccine or placebo injection.

Material: peripheral blood, obtained in a trial of Ad26.COV2.S vaccine versus placebo. This TCR was sampled from a person between 18 and 60 years old who received the Ad26.COV2.S COVID-19 vaccine or a placebo. The V call is TRBV15, the J call TRBJ1-1; possible D gene TRBD1, 6 bases. Written as DNA, the CDR3 is TGTGCCACCAGCCGAGATAGGGGGGGTATTGAAGCTTTCTTT. It translates to CATSRDRGGIEAFF.